This TCR beta chain was captured in a study of blood T cell repertoires in COVID-19. V trimming: 5 bases; J trimming: 4 bases; junction bases outside the gene matches: 8. The CDR3 runs 16 residues. Germline-derived CDR1 and CDR2 are SGHVS and FNYEAQ. Some clones are missing from TCRdb's copy, which holds only in-frame ones; the method was immunoSEQ multiplex PCR. The sample has just under 300,000 clones; 85% to 90% are singletons. The rearrangement links TRBV7-6 to TRBJ2-3; 11 bases are a match to TRBD1. The sequencing sample was made of peripheral blood. This receptor was taken from a man between 65 and 85 years old with acute or convalescent COVID-19. The CDR3: CASSLLDRGLADTQYF. The CDR3 DNA follows: TGTGCCAGCAGCCTCCTGGACAGGGGGCTCGCAGATACGCAGTATTTT.